The next 30 T cell receptor beta chains were all read from a single sample in a study of T cell responses to AZD1222 COVID-19 vaccine. TCRdb keeps only in-frame clones here, not all; method: immunoSEQ multiplex PCR. The sample consists of fewer than 150,000 clones, approximately 90% of them appearing once. Sequences were derived from peripheral blood, sampled on day 0 of AZD1222 vaccination. These receptors originate from an adult in good health.

This clone occurred once. The chain links TRBV10-3 to TRBJ1-2, with 9 bases aligning to TRBD1. The CDR3 spans 13 residues. V gave up 7 bases and J gave up 8 bases; unmatched junction bases: 8. From germline, CDR1 is ENHRY and CDR2 SYGVKD. The chain's CDR3 is CAITPGTGNGYTF. CDR3 bases: TGTGCCATCACTCCCGGGACAGGGAACGGCTACACCTTC.

CDR3 protein: CASSSGTSIGEAFF. The CDR3 nucleotides read TGTGCCAGCAGCTCGGGGACGTCCATTGGTGAAGCTTTCTTT. This sequence joins TRBV11-1 and TRBJ1-1; the D gene is possibly TRBD1 (5 bases). The V end lost 4 bases, the J end lost 7 bases, and 16 bases lay between the germline ends. This CDR3 is built from 14 residues. Germline values: CDR1 SGHAT, CDR2 FQDESV (reference sequence).

The chain joins TRBV9 to TRBJ2-1; D might be TRBD1 (6 bases). Trimming left V 0 bases short and J 5 bases short, with 12 bases between. This CDR3 has 15 amino acids. CDR1 SGDLS and CDR2 YYNGEE come from the germline V gene. The CDR3 sequence: CASSVGAGAHNEQFF. The CDR3 DNA is TGTGCCAGCAGCGTAGGGGCAGGGGCCCACAATGAGCAGTTCTTC.

This clone came up a few times. The genes are TRBV24-1 and TRBJ1-2, with 10 bases fitting TRBD1. Losses at the gene ends were 0 bases for V and 8 bases for J; bases not matched to a gene: 8. CDR1 KGHDR and CDR2 SFDVKD come from the germline V gene. CDR3 length: 16 residues. The CDR3 DNA sequence: TGTGCCACCAGTGATTTGCCGGGGACAGGGGTGGGCGGCTACACCTTC. This sequence encodes CATSDLPGTGVGGYTF.

This chain uses TRBV2 with TRBJ2-1; D is possibly TRBD2 (7 bases). V lost 3 bases to trimming and J lost 5 bases, with 17 bases between them. Germline-derived CDR1 and CDR2 are SNHLY and FYNNEI. The CDR3 has 16 amino acids. DNA for the CDR3: TGTGCCAGCAGTGATAGGGGGGGTAGTTGGGACAATGAGCAGTTCTTC. It encodes CASSDRGGSWDNEQFF. The complete variable domain, with remaining parts taken from reference TRBV2 and TRBJ2-1, reads EPEVTQTPSHQVTQMGQEVILRCVPISNHLYFYWYRQILGQKVEFLVSFYNNEISEKSEIFDDQFSVERPDGSNFTLKIRSTKLEDSAMYFCASSDRGGSWDNEQFFGPGTRLTVL.

The CDR3, as DNA: TGTGCCAGCAGCCAAGCGAGAGAGACCCAGTACTTC. This translates into CASSQARETQYF. The chain carries TRBV3-1 (or the pseudogene TRBV3-2) and TRBJ2-5; D is ambiguous. V dropped 1 base and J dropped 4 bases, with 4 bases sitting between them. CDR3 length: 12 amino acids. Germline V gene sequence: CDR1 LGHDT, CDR2 YNNKEL (reference sequence).

A few counts support this clone. The chain joins TRBV2 to TRBJ2-2; D remains unclear. The CDR3 is made up of 15 amino acids. Germline V CDR1 and CDR2: SNHLY, FYNNEI. V lost 1 base to trimming and J lost 1 base, with 7 bases between them. CDR3 nucleotide sequence: TGTGCCAGCAGTGAAGTCAGGATGAACACCGGGGAGCTGTTTTTT. Translation gives CASSEVRMNTGELFF. The whole variable domain, filled in from reference TRBV2 and TRBJ2-2, reads EPEVTQTPSHQVTQMGQEVILRCVPISNHLYFYWYRQILGQKVEFLVSFYNNEISEKSEIFDDQFSVERPDGSNFTLKIRSTKLEDSAMYFCASSEVRMNTGELFFGEGSRLTVL.

This clone was counted a single time. The chain combines TRBV4-1 with TRBJ1-5, with 8 bases lining up with TRBD1. V dropped 3 bases and J dropped 2; count of bases not matched to a gene: 6. This CDR3 spans 16 amino acids. Germline V gene sequence: CDR1 MGHRA, CDR2 YSYEKL. CDR3 loop: CASSQVTGGGNQPQHF. CDR3 DNA: TGCGCCAGCAGCCAGGTTACAGGGGGTGGCAATCAGCCCCAGCATTTT.

The rearrangement links TRBV7-9 to TRBJ1-5, with D unclear. The CDR3 runs 16 residues. Per germline, CDR1 SEHNR and CDR2 FQNEAQ (reference sequence). The V and J ends lost 1 base and 2 bases respectively, with 12 bases between them. The chain's CDR3 is CASSLVRSKGNQPQHF. The CDR3 nucleotides are TGTGCCAGCAGCTTAGTGAGGTCTAAGGGCAATCAGCCCCAGCATTTT. Drawing the rest from reference TRBV7-9 and TRBJ1-5, the complete variable domain is DTGVSQNPRHKITKRGQNVTFRCDPISEHNRLYWYRQTLGQGPEFLTYFQNEAQLEKSRLLSDRFSAERPKGSFSTLEIQRTEQGDSAMYLCASSLVRSKGNQPQHFGDGTRLSIL.

V usage is TRBV11-3 and J usage is TRBJ1-2; D may be TRBD1 (5 bases). The CDR3 is 13 amino acids. Germline V CDR1 and CDR2: SGHNT, YENEEA. V was pared by 5 bases and J by 3 bases, with 10 bases between. The CDR3 sequence: CASSLGEDYGYTF. The CDR3 region has the DNA TGTGCCAGCAGCCTAGGGGAGGACTATGGCTACACCTTC.

The chain carries TRBV7-3 and TRBJ2-4; 14 bases fit TRBD2. The CDR3 sequence is 15 residues long. V lost 3 bases to trimming and J lost 11 bases; unmatched junction nucleotides: 6. From germline, CDR1 is SGHTA and CDR2 FQGTGA. The chain's CDR3 is CASSFPGTSGSVQYF. CDR3 DNA: TGTGCCAGCAGCTTCCCCGGGACTAGCGGGAGCGTTCAGTACTTC.

This clone was detected once. The chain employs TRBV2 and TRBJ1-2; unclear D gene. The CDR3 sequence is 14 residues long. Trimming stripped 3 bases from V and 5 bases from J, with 13 bases between. Germline loops: CDR1 SNHLY, CDR2 FYNNEI. CDR3 in amino acids: CASSDKGRGYGYTF. CDR3 bases: TGTGCCAGCAGTGATAAAGGGAGAGGGTATGGCTACACCTTC.

The rearrangement joins TRBV27 to TRBJ2-2; D is tentatively TRBD1 or TRBD2 (6 bases each). The CDR3 contains 15 residues. Germline CDR1 MNHEY, CDR2 SMNVEV (reference sequence). Trimming took 2 bases from V and 5 from J, leaving 12 bases between them. In DNA form, the CDR3 reads TGTGCCAGCAGTTTACGGCAGGGGAGGACCGGGGAGCTGTTTTTT. Translation: CASSLRQGRTGELFF.

The V and J genes are TRBV5-1 and TRBJ2-7, with 10 bases aligning to TRBD1. There are 15 residues in the CDR3. Germline CDR1 SGHRS, CDR2 YFSETQ. Trimming took 4 bases from V and 5 from J; bases not matched to a gene: 9. In DNA, the CDR3 is TGCGCCAGCAGCCCACGGACAGGGGGTACCCACGAGCAGTACTTC. Encoded protein: CASSPRTGGTHEQYF. Combining the CDR3 with reference TRBV5-1 and TRBJ2-7 gives the whole variable domain KAGVTQTPRYLIKTRGQQVTLSCSPISGHRSVSWYQQTPGQGLQFLFEYFSETQRNKGNFPGRFSGRQFSNSRSEMNVSTLELGDSALYLCASSPRTGGTHEQYFGPGTRLTVT.

The chain couples TRBV5-8 to TRBJ2-3; 9 positions agree with TRBD2. V shed 4 bases, J shed 2 bases, and the junction held 14 bases outside the gene matches. The germline V gene encodes CDR1 SGHTS and CDR2 YDEGEE. CDR3 size: 18 residues. CDR3 in DNA: TGTGCCAGCAGCCTACTCCTTTCGACTAGCGGATACACAGATACGCAGTATTTT. It specifies CASSLLLSTSGYTDTQYF.

The CDR3 DNA is TGTGCCAGCAGCCCGCCAGGGGGTCGGTTACCCCTCCACTTT. It is translated as CASSPPGGRLPLHF. The V and J genes are TRBV7-9 and TRBJ1-6; 7 nucleotides match TRBD1. There are 14 residues in the CDR3. V was clipped by 5 bases and J by 12 bases; unmatched bases: 10. CDR1 SEHNR and CDR2 FQNEAQ come from the germline V gene (reference sequence).

V usage is TRBV29-1 and J usage is TRBJ1-4; D not resolved. This CDR3 has 10 amino acids. The germline CDR1 and CDR2 sequences are SQVTM and ANQGSEA. Between the trimmed V and J ends, which lost 1 base and 7 bases, there was a span of 1 base. Here the CDR3 DNA reads TGCAGCGTTGAAGTTGAAAAACTGTTTTTT. This codes for CSVEVEKLFF.

The J gene is TRBJ1-5, the V gene TRBV3-1 (or the pseudogene TRBV3-2); D is uncertain. Germline V CDR1 and CDR2: LGHDT, YNNKEL (reference sequence). Trimming cost V 0 bases and J 2 bases, with 11 bases left between them. The CDR3 consists of 16 residues. CDR3 residues: CASSQDSRGGNQPQHF. As DNA, the CDR3 is TGTGCCAGCAGCCAAGATTCGAGAGGCGGCAATCAGCCCCAGCATTTT.

The V call is TRBV19, the J call TRBJ1-5; 9 bases fit TRBD1. The V segment lost 5 bases and the J segment 5 bases; nucleotides outside the gene matches: 4. This CDR3 spans 14 amino acids. CDR1 is LNHDA and CDR2 is SQIVND in the germline V gene (reference sequence). The CDR3 nucleotides are TGTGCCAGTAGTCCCGGACAGGGGTATCAGCCCCAGCATTTT. The encoded protein is CASSPGQGYQPQHF.

The CDR3 DNA is TGCGCCAGCAGCTTACGTGGGGGAGGGCGTGTTGAGCAGTTCTTC. Translating it yields CASSLRGGGRVEQFF. The chain recombines TRBV5-1 with TRBJ2-1, with TRBD2 identical over 7 bases. The CDR3 covers 15 residues. CDR1 is SGHRS and CDR2 is YFSETQ in the germline V gene. The V segment lost 2 bases and the J segment 9 bases; nucleotides outside the gene matches: 11.

V is TRBV5-1 and J is TRBJ2-1; 10 bases fit TRBD2. The J segment lost 7 bases and the V segment lost 1 base, leaving 8 bases of the junction unmatched. Germline V lookup: CDR1 SGHRS, CDR2 YFSETQ. The CDR3 contains 16 residues. The CDR3 DNA reads as TGCGCCAGCAGCTTGTTCGCTAGCGGGAGTCTTAATGAGCAGTTCTTC. It yields the protein CASSLFASGSLNEQFF.

This clone was detected once. V usage is TRBV24-1 and J usage is TRBJ2-1; D may be TRBD2 (6 bases). The CDR3 contains 17 residues. Germline V gene lookup returns CDR1 KGHDR and CDR2 SFDVKD. Trimming pared 12 bases from V and 0 bases from J, leaving 23 bases between. CDR3 residues: CAQAAGQGYISYNEQFF. CDR3 nucleotides: TGTGCCCAAGCGGCGGGGCAGGGCTATATCTCCTACAATGAGCAGTTCTTC.

This clone was counted once. The V gene is TRBV6-2 or TRBV6-3, the J gene TRBJ2-3; D unclear. V was trimmed by 2 bases and J by 5 bases, leaving 11 bases between them. In germline, CDR1 is MNHEY, CDR2 SVGEGT. The CDR3 length is 14 residues. The CDR3 DNA is TGTGCCAGCAGTTACAGACTTCAGCGAGATACGCAGTATTTT. It translates to CASSYRLQRDTQYF.

This clone was seen a single time. The gene calls are TRBV10-3 and TRBJ1-5, with D possibly matching TRBD1 (5 bases). CDR1 is ENHRY and CDR2 is SYGVKD in the germline V gene. V was pared by 10 bases and J by 1 base, with 17 bases between. The CDR3 covers 15 residues. The CDR3 reads CATALKQESNQPQHF. The CDR3 DNA sequence: TGTGCCACCGCCCTTAAACAGGAAAGCAATCAGCCCCAGCATTTT.

The chain carries TRBV18 and TRBJ2-1, with D possibly being TRBD1 (6 bases). V was pared by 1 base and J by 7 bases, with 20 bases between. This CDR3 has 17 amino acids. Germline V lookup: CDR1 KGHSH, CDR2 LQKENI. The CDR3 DNA reads TGTGCCAGCTCACCACTTGCCGCGGACAGTACTAGGAATGAGCAGTTCTTC. It encodes CASSPLAADSTRNEQFF.

The rearrangement links TRBV6-5 to TRBJ2-1; D unresolved. Germline-derived CDR1 and CDR2 are MNHEY and SVGAGI. Trimming cost V 6 bases and J 4 bases, with 10 bases left between them. The CDR3 runs 13 residues. The CDR3 nucleotides are TGTGCCAGCAGCCGAGGCAGATACAATGAGCAGTTCTTC. It codes for CASSRGRYNEQFF.

The CDR3 loop is CASSLGAVSSYEQYF. The CDR3 region has the DNA TGTGCCAGCAGTTTAGGTGCCGTTAGCTCCTACGAGCAGTACTTC. The chain uses TRBV28 and TRBJ2-7; D remains ambiguous. The CDR3 is 15 amino acids. The germline V gene has CDR1 MDHEN and CDR2 SYDVKM. Trimming pared 2 bases from V and 0 bases from J, leaving 11 bases between.

The rearrangement links TRBV7-9 to TRBJ2-1, with TRBD2 matching 12 bases. Germline V gene lookup returns CDR1 SEHNR and CDR2 FQNEAQ (reference sequence). The CDR3 consists of 14 residues. J was trimmed by 6 bases and V by 7 bases; bases with no gene match: 4. Here the CDR3 reads CASIGLAGRNEQFF. The CDR3, as DNA: TGTGCCAGCATTGGACTAGCGGGACGCAATGAGCAGTTCTTC.

This clone appeared a single time. This chain joins TRBV27 and TRBJ2-2; 11 nucleotides agree with TRBD1. Losses at the gene ends were 6 bases for V and 3 bases for J; bases not matched to a gene: 18. The CDR3 loop spans 20 amino acids. Germline lookup yields CDR1 MNHEY and CDR2 SMNVEV (reference sequence). CDR3 region: CASSWTGGGLAGSYTGELFF. CDR3 DNA sequence: TGTGCCAGCAGCTGGACAGGGGGCGGTCTAGCGGGAAGTTACACCGGGGAGCTGTTTTTT.

The rearrangement joins TRBV7-9 to TRBJ2-7, with 9 bases that match TRBD1. Per germline, CDR1 SEHNR and CDR2 FQNEAQ (reference sequence). V dropped 4 bases and J dropped 4; count of bases not matched to a gene: 8. The CDR3 length is 15 residues. The CDR3 DNA reads TGTGCCAGCAGCTCGGACCCGGGACAGGGTTACGAGCAGTACTTC. Translated: CASSSDPGQGYEQYF.